The rows below give T cell receptor beta chains drawn from one sample of a study of cytomegalovirus exposure and HLA in healthy donors. Profiled with immunoSEQ multiplex PCR; TCRdb holds only in-frame clones, not every one. The repertoire holds 300,000 to 400,000 clones, with around 86% as singletons. The specimen sequenced was PBMCs. The receptor source for this set is a woman between 18 and 29 years old in good health and CMV-seronegative. The CDR3 runs from the conserved cysteine through the conserved F or W.

TRBJ2-5,TRBV5-1,14,CASSSGTAQETQYF
TRBJ2-7,TRBV5-4,14,CASSPSGVSYEQYF
TRBJ1-2,TRBV4-1,15,CASSQGEGGGYGYTF
TRBJ1-1,TRBV29-1,15,CSVEYSGTGKPEAFF
TRBJ2-2,TRBV6-5,16,CASSYSTGGKNGELFF
TRBJ2-5,TRBV5-4,14,CASSPYRVGETQYF
TRBJ2-1,TRBV5-4,15,CASSSGQGAPREQFF
TRBJ2-3,TRBV7-3,15,CASSPGDLLTDTQYF
TRBJ1-2,TRBV6-4,16,CASSESDGTSNYGYTF
TRBJ1-2,TRBV6-6,15,CASSLGTGGNYGYTF
TRBJ2-7,TRBV7-6,17,CASSQGQGASTSYEQYF
TRBJ2-7,TRBV28,17,CASSWVRGGSSGYEQYF
TRBJ1-5,TRBV6-6,13,CASSSQGSQPQHF
TRBJ2-7,TRBV28,16,CASSVNIAGGIYEQYF
TRBJ1-2,TRBV6-6,14,CASSTPAGGSGYTF
TRBJ2-3,TRBV5-1,15,CASSRSGARTDTQYF
TRBJ1-1,TRBV27,13,CASRRGGNTEAFF
TRBJ1-4,TRBV15,18,CATSRAWTGKALLEKLFF
TRBJ2-3,TRBV27,14,CASSLSTGEDTQYF
TRBJ1-1,TRBV7-6,14,CASSSETVNTEAFF
TRBJ1-6,TRBV5-1,16,CASSLAKGAIGSPLHF
TRBJ1-1,TRBV5-6,14,CASSLDRLGTEAFF